This T cell receptor (beta chain) was observed in a study of PD-1 blockade in classical Hodgkin lymphoma. This CDR3 spans 16 amino acids. The germline CDR1 and CDR2 sequences are KGHSH and LQKENI. V was cut by 2 bases and J by 0 bases, with 12 bases left in between. Time point indicated: cycle 4 day 1 (C4D1), after around six weeks of nivolumab. Relapse after autologous stem cell transplantation occurred in every patient, and brentuximab vedotin exposure varied. Here immunoSEQ multiplex PCR was the method, and the copy in TCRdb shows in-frame clones only, minus some. Altogether some 90,000 clones are present, 78% being singletons, with the ten largest covering over 7.5%. Regarding this clone: What it binds is unknown.

Study-wide findings and caveats: The study found complete responders had baseline diversity similar to newly diagnosed patients.

The sequence derives from a human donor with classical Hodgkin lymphoma. The material sequenced was peripheral blood mononuclear cells (PBMCs), taken before the fourth cycle of nivolumab. The J gene is TRBJ2-3, the V gene TRBV18; D might be TRBD1 (6 bases). CDR3 sequence reads: CASSPTTGSSTDTQYF. The CDR3 DNA reads TGTGCCAGCTCACCAACGACAGGTTCTAGCACAGATACGCAGTATTTT.